The 14 T cell receptor beta chains listed next were all sequenced from one sample in a study of blood T cell repertoires in COVID-19. Using immunoSEQ multiplex PCR, the repertoire was profiled, and TCRdb retains in-frame clones only, with some absent. The sample comprises about 170,000 clones, 84% of which are singletons, and approximately 2.4% rests with the top ten. Sequenced sample: peripheral blood. These receptor sequences come from a human donor with acute or convalescent COVID-19. The donor label of this sample is uncertain.

J is TRBJ2-5 and V is TRBV3-1 (or the pseudogene TRBV3-2), with D possibly TRBD2 on 7 matching bases. This CDR3 spans 15 amino acids. Trimming took 1 base from V and 5 from J, leaving 14 bases between them. Germline V CDR1 and CDR2: LGHDT, YNNKEL (reference sequence). This chain's CDR3 is CASSQARGGWETQYF. The CDR3 DNA is TGTGCCAGCAGCCAAGCAAGGGGGGGTTGGGAGACCCAGTACTTC.

This clone was picked up one time. V usage is TRBV11-2 and J usage is TRBJ2-3, with 15 bases fitting TRBD2. Germline trimming cut 1 base from V and 6 bases from J; bases unmatched to any gene: 5. The CDR3 runs to 17 residues. Germline V gene lookup returns CDR1 SGHAT and CDR2 FQNNGV. This CDR3 reads CASSLGTSGGAGDTQYF. In nucleotides, the CDR3 is TGTGCCAGCAGCTTAGGGACTAGCGGGGGGGCAGGGGATACGCAGTATTTT.

The gene calls are TRBV29-1 and TRBJ1-4; D is undetermined. The CDR3 spans 13 residues. The V end lost 8 bases, the J end lost 7 bases, and 17 bases lay between the germline ends. The V gene's germline CDR1 is SQVTM and CDR2 ANQGSEA. The CDR3 loop reads CSPLDEGSEKLFF. CDR3 sequence (DNA): TGCAGCCCGCTGGACGAAGGGAGTGAAAAACTGTTTTTT.

This clone was recorded once. The chain has TRBV5-1 and TRBJ1-3; the D gene is possibly TRBD1 (6 bases). Germline lookup yields CDR1 SGHRS and CDR2 YFSETQ. The CDR3 sequence is 14 residues long. V lost 4 bases and J lost 4, with 12 bases in between. CDR3 in DNA: TGCGCCAGCAGCGTTGGGACAACGGGAAACACCATATATTTT. Translated, it gives CASSVGTTGNTIYF.

The chain combines TRBV14 with TRBJ2-7; 10 nucleotides align to TRBD2. CDR3 length: 17 residues. Germline values: CDR1 SGHDN, CDR2 FVKESK. Trimming took 4 bases from V and 4 from J; bases not matched to a gene: 13. CDR3 in amino acids: CASSRNYRASGRYEQYF. The CDR3 DNA reads as TGTGCCAGCAGCCGGAATTATAGGGCTAGCGGGAGATACGAGCAGTACTTC.

J is TRBJ2-3 and V is TRBV4-1; TRBD1 matches at 9 bases. Unmatched junction bases numbered 10, after V lost 3 bases and J lost 3 bases. Germline V gene sequence: CDR1 MGHRA, CDR2 YSYEKL. CDR3 length: 17 amino acids. The CDR3 DNA is TGCGCCAGCAGCCAGCCACCGGGACAGGGTTGGACAGATACGCAGTATTTT. Its translation: CASSQPPGQGWTDTQYF.

The chain links TRBV25-1 to TRBJ1-6, with D possibly matching TRBD1 (5 bases). In germline, CDR1 is MGHDK, CDR2 SYGVNS. The CDR3 is 13 residues long. Trimming left V 3 bases short and J 7 bases short, with 7 bases between. DNA of the CDR3: TGTGCCAGCAGTGACAGGGAAAATTCACCCCTCCACTTT. It encodes CASSDRENSPLHF.

The rearrangement links TRBV10-3 to TRBJ1-2; D uncertain. This CDR3 spans 13 amino acids. V gave up 6 bases and J gave up 6 bases, with 14 bases separating them. CDR1 and CDR2 from the germline V gene are ENHRY and SYGVKD. CDR3 protein: CAISRGREDGYTF. The CDR3 DNA follows: TGTGCCATCAGCAGAGGACGGGAAGATGGCTACACCTTC.

The CDR3 protein is CASSELAVNEQFF. The CDR3 DNA follows: TGTGCCAGCAGCGAATTAGCGGTGAATGAGCAGTTCTTC. This chain joins TRBV7-9 and TRBJ2-1; D is perhaps TRBD2 (6 bases). The CDR3 has 13 residues. Germline V gene lookup returns CDR1 SEHNR and CDR2 FQNEAQ (reference sequence). Trimming pared 5 bases from V and 7 bases from J, leaving 12 bases between. The variable domain in full, completed from reference TRBV7-9 and TRBJ2-1, reads DTGVSQNPRHKITKRGQNVTFRCDPISEHNRLYWYRQTLGQGPEFLTYFQNEAQLEKSRLLSDRFSAERPKGSFSTLEIQRTEQGDSAMYLCASSELAVNEQFFGPGTRLTVL.

The chain links TRBV7-2 to TRBJ2-1, with D perhaps matching TRBD2 (6 bases). Trimming left V 4 bases short and J 12 bases short, with 22 bases between. The germline gives CDR1 SGHTA, CDR2 FQGNSA. This CDR3 contains 15 residues. The CDR3 DNA reads TGTGCCAGCAGCTCCCGGGATAACGGACTATCTTGGCAGTTCTTC. Protein product: CASSSRDNGLSWQFF.

The J gene is TRBJ2-1, the V gene TRBV19; tentative D call: TRBD2 (6 bases). The CDR3 has 14 residues. Germline CDR1 and CDR2: LNHDA and SQIVND (reference sequence). The V gene lost 3 bases and the J gene lost 5 bases, with 11 bases spanning the gap. The CDR3 region has the DNA TGTGCCAGTAGTATGAGGGACTTTAACAATGAGCAGTTCTTC. This sequence encodes CASSMRDFNNEQFF.

V usage is TRBV4-1 and J usage is TRBJ1-4; 8 nucleotides match TRBD1. The CDR3 is made up of 15 amino acids. Germline-derived CDR1 and CDR2 are MGHRA and YSYEKL. Trimming cost V 3 bases and J 5 bases; bases outside gene matches: 5. This CDR3 is CASSQTGTGNEKLFF. In DNA form, the CDR3 reads TGCGCCAGCAGCCAGACCGGGACAGGCAATGAAAAACTGTTTTTT.

This clone was counted between two and nine times. This sequence joins TRBV19 and TRBJ2-7, with TRBD1 identical over 8 bases. The CDR3 extends over 18 amino acids. The ends lost 6 bases at V and 0 bases at J; junction bases unmatched: 16. The germline V gene has CDR1 LNHDA and CDR2 SQIVND (reference sequence). Here the CDR3 reads CASSHSYSGTGYSYEQYF. The CDR3 bases are TGTGCCAGTAGCCATTCATATTCCGGGACAGGCTACTCCTACGAGCAGTACTTC.

The V call is TRBV4-1, the J call TRBJ1-3, with 9 bases lining up with TRBD1. The CDR3 runs to 19 residues. The J segment lost 0 bases and the V segment lost 5 bases, leaving 14 bases of the junction unmatched. Per germline, CDR1 MGHRA and CDR2 YSYEKL. The CDR3 here is CASSKTTGGRRSSGNTIYF. CDR3 bases: TGCGCCAGCAGCAAAACGACAGGGGGTAGGAGAAGCTCTGGAAACACCATATATTTT.